This T cell receptor beta chain was identified during a study of cytotoxic CD8 clonotypes in ibrutinib-treated CLL. Study results and limitations: Patients with sustained remission and those progressing were sampled at differing times.

CDR1 LNHDA and CDR2 SQIVND come from the germline V gene (reference sequence). This CDR3 has 15 residues. V was pared by 5 bases and J by 8 bases, with 16 bases between. Clones were sequenced by immunoSEQ multiplex PCR, and TCRdb holds only the in-frame ones, with some missing. The sample lists almost 250,000 clones; 60% to 75% were seen once. In regard to this clone: Its antigen is not known.

This chain joins TRBV19 and TRBJ2-6, with D unresolved. This material consisted of PBMCs, taken after 24 months of ibrutinib treatment. The origin of this receptor is a human donor with chronic lymphocytic leukemia. This CDR3 reads CASSADGLPPNVLTF. The CDR3 nucleotides read TGTGCCAGTAGTGCGGACGGATTGCCTCCCAACGTCCTGACTTTC.